The clone carrying this TCR beta chain turned up a few times. Its antigen is not identified. The sample originates from a study of shared clonotypes between healthy human individuals. Overall study results and limits: A limitation of the genetic and exposure-history diversity represented arose from few donors.

Assay used: immunoSEQ multiplex PCR; TCRdb lists only in-frame clones, some missing. The table records 500,000 to 650,000 clones, around 77% of them present only once. Sample: PBMCs. This receptor was obtained from a woman in her 40s in good health. Some clones in this sample may be carry-over from other donors' samples.

The CDR3 spells CASSEGARTASSGYTF. The CDR3 nucleotides read TGCGCCAGCAGTGAAGGAGCCCGGACAGCTTCGAGCGGCTACACCTTC. V usage is TRBV10-2 and J usage is TRBJ1-2; TRBD1 might be the D (6 bases). Trimming shortened V by 3 bases and J by 8 bases, and 22 bases separated the two germline ends. The CDR3 has 16 amino acids. Germline CDR1 WSHSY, CDR2 SAAADI.